This TCR beta chain originates from a study of beta chain features in type 1 diabetes. The sequenced template was cDNA made from the entire isolated RNA. Produced via immunoSEQ multiplex PCR; TCRdb's table is partial and in-frame only. In the table there are fewer than 650,000 clones, 15% to 17% of which are singletons. CDR3 size: 14 residues. The germline V gene encodes CDR1 SGHVS and CDR2 FQNEAQ. V gave up 5 bases and J gave up 1 base, with 11 bases separating them. This sequence joins TRBV7-8 and TRBJ1-1; no clear D gene. The TCR sequence derives from a man aged 18 to 29 in good health. The material sequenced was naive CD4+ T cells from blood. The CDR3 sequence: CASSPRTSNTEAFF. Written as DNA, the CDR3 is TGTGCCAGCAGCCCCCGAACATCGAACACTGAAGCTTTCTTT.